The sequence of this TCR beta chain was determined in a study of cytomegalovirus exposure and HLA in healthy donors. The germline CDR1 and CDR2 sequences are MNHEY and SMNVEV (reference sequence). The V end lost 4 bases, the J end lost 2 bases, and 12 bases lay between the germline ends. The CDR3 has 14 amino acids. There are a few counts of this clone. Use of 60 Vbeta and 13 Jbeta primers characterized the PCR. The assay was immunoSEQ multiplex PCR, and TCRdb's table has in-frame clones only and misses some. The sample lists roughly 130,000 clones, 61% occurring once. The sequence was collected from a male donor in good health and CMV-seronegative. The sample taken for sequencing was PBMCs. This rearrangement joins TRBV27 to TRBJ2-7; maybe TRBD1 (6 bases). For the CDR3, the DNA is TGTGCCAGCAGTTCCTCGGACAGAGCCTACGAGCAGTACTTC. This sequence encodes CASSSSDRAYEQYF.